These 32 T cell receptor beta chains were all obtained from the same sample, sequenced in a study of OX40 agonist ivuxolimab in advanced cancers. The library came from the immunoSEQ multiplex PCR assay. TCRdb's version of the immuneACCESS table is confined to in-frame rearrangements and falls short of the full clone set. An unresolved V gene accounts for under half of the shortfall where checked; the remainder is of unknown origin. This sample holds approximately 110,000 clones; approximately 90% were observed only once. Of the sample, 0.7% to 0.9% falls within the top ten clones. The input for sequencing was CD4+ or CD8+ T cells sorted from blood, taken in a trial of the OX40 agonist ivuxolimab. Source of these receptors: an adult with an advanced solid tumor such as melanoma, head and neck, liver or kidney cancer.

This clone was observed once. This sequence joins TRBV4-3 and TRBJ1-1; possible D gene TRBD1, 5 bases. The CDR3 sequence is 15 residues long. V shed 0 bases and J shed 4 bases, with 12 bases lying between them. CDR1 is LGHNA, CDR2 YSLEER, per germline. The DNA of the CDR3 is TGCGCCAGCAGCCAAGAATCGGGCAGGGCCACTGAAGCTTTCTTT. This translates into CASSQESGRATEAFF.

The CDR3: CAWGALSGQVGGGNTIYF. The CDR3, as DNA: TGTGCCTGGGGGGCCCTCTCAGGGCAGGTCGGTGGTGGAAACACCATATATTTT. The chain joins TRBV30 to TRBJ1-3, with D possibly matching TRBD1 (5 bases). CDR1 is GTSNPN and CDR2 is SVGIG in the germline V gene (reference sequence). The germline V and J ends were trimmed by 5 bases and 3 bases, with 26 bases remaining between them. The CDR3 loop spans 18 amino acids.

The V gene is TRBV5-1, the J gene TRBJ1-3; D is perhaps TRBD1 (5 bases). This CDR3 spans 15 amino acids. In germline, CDR1 is SGHRS, CDR2 YFSETQ. V was trimmed by 0 bases and J by 7 bases, leaving 14 bases between them. CDR3 sequence reads: CASSLAMGQVNTIYF. CDR3 DNA: TGCGCCAGCAGCTTGGCCATGGGGCAGGTGAACACCATATATTTT.

The rearrangement joins TRBV12-5 to TRBJ2-5; D is uncertain. Germline lookup yields CDR1 LGHNT and CDR2 FRNRAP. V lost 1 base and J lost 5, with 11 bases in between. This CDR3 contains 14 residues. CDR3 bases: TGTGCTAGTGGTTTGGGACACGGGCAGGAGACCCAGTACTTC. It specifies CASGLGHGQETQYF.

The V gene is TRBV5-1, the J gene TRBJ1-1; perhaps TRBD1 as D (5 bases). The CDR3 extends over 17 amino acids. V was pared by 4 bases and J by 0 bases, with 19 bases between. The germline CDR1 and CDR2 sequences are SGHRS and YFSETQ. Written as DNA, the CDR3 is TGCGCCAGCAGCCCTTGGGACGGCTCCCGGATGAACACTGAAGCTTTCTTT. The encoded protein is CASSPWDGSRMNTEAFF.

J is TRBJ2-2 and V is TRBV19; no firm D call. V was cut by 7 bases and J by 3 bases, with 18 bases left in between. Germline loops: CDR1 LNHDA, CDR2 SQIVND (reference sequence). This CDR3 spans 16 amino acids. The CDR3 DNA reads as TGTGCCAGTACCATACGGCGAATTACCGACACCGGGGAGCTGTTTTTT. Encoded protein: CASTIRRITDTGELFF.

The chain carries TRBV11-2 and TRBJ1-4; D is ambiguous. CDR1 is SGHAT, CDR2 FQNNGV, per germline. The CDR3 is made up of 16 amino acids. The germline V and J ends were trimmed by 6 bases and 8 bases, with 22 bases remaining between them. The CDR3 coding sequence is TGTGCCAGCAGGATTGGGCGCTTGGGCTCAGGAGAAAAACTGTTTTTT. It encodes CASRIGRLGSGEKLFF.

The CDR3 here is CASSVSTGRSGNTIYF. The CDR3 DNA is TGTGCCAGCAGCGTCAGTACAGGCCGCTCTGGAAACACCATATATTTT. The rearrangement joins TRBV9 to TRBJ1-3; D may be TRBD1 (5 bases). CDR1 is SGDLS, CDR2 YYNGEE, per germline. V lost 2 bases and J 0 bases, leaving 12 bases between the germline ends. The CDR3 totals 16 residues.

To note about this clone: The DNA is left out, because the CDR3 cannot be placed on it with certainty; the CDR3 is given as TCRdb lists it. The chain uses TRBV19 and TRBJ1-1. CDR1 is LNHDA and CDR2 is SQIVND in the germline V gene (reference sequence). With termini counted, the CDR3 has 12 amino acids. The CDR3 reads CASSPVGIGAFF.

The chain carries TRBV9 and TRBJ1-3, with TRBD1 matching 12 bases. V lost 3 bases and J lost 4; bases outside the gene matches: 11. Looked up from germline, CDR1 is SGDLS and CDR2 is YYNGEE. This CDR3 has 18 residues. This CDR3 is CASSAHSGTGGQGNTIYF. The CDR3 coding sequence is TGTGCCAGCAGCGCCCACTCCGGGACAGGGGGCCAGGGAAACACCATATATTTT.

This rearrangement joins TRBV19 to TRBJ1-1; TRBD1 is a possible D gene (6 bases). The ends were cut back, 3 bases at V and 0 bases at J, with 11 bases in the middle. The germline V gene encodes CDR1 LNHDA and CDR2 SQIVND (reference sequence). The CDR3 is made up of 15 amino acids. The CDR3 coding sequence is TGTGCCAGTAGTATTCAGGGGACGGTGAACACTGAAGCTTTCTTT. Translated: CASSIQGTVNTEAFF.

This chain links TRBV7-2 with TRBJ1-5; D unresolved. The CDR3 totals 12 residues. Germline V gene data show CDR1 as SGHTA and CDR2 as FQGNSA. V was pared by 3 bases and J by 9 bases, with 9 bases between. The CDR3 region is CASSFSSLPQHF. The CDR3 DNA follows: TGTGCCAGCAGCTTCTCCAGTCTGCCCCAGCATTTT.

This chain connects TRBV27 to TRBJ2-7, with 8 bases that match TRBD2. The germline V gene encodes CDR1 MNHEY and CDR2 SMNVEV (reference sequence). This CDR3 region has 14 residues. Unmatched junction bases numbered 4, after V lost 3 bases and J lost 3 bases. As DNA, the CDR3 is TGTGCCAGCAGTTTTAAGCGGGAGAGCTACGAGCAGTACTTC. Protein: CASSFKRESYEQYF.

This clone appeared a single time. The chain's CDR3 is CASSGLAGVRNEQFF. CDR3 bases: TGTGCCAGCAGTGGTCTGGCGGGAGTACGGAATGAGCAGTTCTTC. J is TRBJ2-1 and V is TRBV6-4; 7 bases are a match to TRBD2. Germline-derived CDR1 and CDR2 are MRHNA and SNTAGT. V shed 4 bases and J 7 bases; nucleotides not matched to a gene: 10. This CDR3 comprises 15 residues.

The chain is built from TRBV9 and TRBJ2-5; 7 bases are shared with TRBD2. After removal of 4 bases from V and 2 bases from J, the junction contained 2 bases not matched to a gene. Germline V lookup: CDR1 SGDLS, CDR2 YYNGEE. CDR3 length: 13 residues. The CDR3 nucleotides are TGTGCCAGCAGCAGCGGGACTCAAGAGACCCAGTACTTC. Protein product: CASSSGTQETQYF.

The chain has TRBV15 and TRBJ2-2; 8 positions agree with TRBD2. Germline lookup yields CDR1 LNHNV and CDR2 YYDKDF (reference sequence). V lost 8 bases to trimming and J lost 4 bases; unmatched junction nucleotides: 9. CDR3 size: 15 residues. The DNA of the CDR3 is TGTGCCACCGCAAGGAGCGGGAGTGTCACCGGGGAGCTGTTTTTT. It translates to CATARSGSVTGELFF.

The chain joins TRBV5-6 to TRBJ2-1; 7 bases agree with TRBD1. The V gene's germline CDR1 is SGHDT and CDR2 YYEEEE. V gave up 0 bases and J gave up 4 bases; unmatched junction bases: 7. The CDR3 contains 16 residues. In nucleotides, the CDR3 is TGTGCCAGCAGCTTGGAGACAGGGTTAGGATACAATGAGCAGTTCTTC. This translates into CASSLETGLGYNEQFF. Full variable domain (missing parts from reference TRBV5-6 and TRBJ2-1): DAGVTQSPTHLIKTRGQQVTLRCSPKSGHDTVSWYQQALGQGPQFIFQYYEEEERQRGNFPDRFSGHQFPNYSSELNVNALLLGDSALYLCASSLETGLGYNEQFFGPGTRLTVL.

This clone was detected once. The chain carries TRBV6-6 and TRBJ2-7; D unresolved. Deletions cut 6 bases from V and 4 bases from J, with 4 bases between. The CDR3 totals 10 residues. Germline loops: CDR1 MNHNY, CDR2 SVGAGI (reference sequence). The CDR3 spells CASREYEQYF. The DNA of the CDR3 is TGTGCCAGCAGGGAATACGAGCAGTACTTC.

The count of this clone is one. V is TRBV30 and J is TRBJ1-6; 7 bases align to TRBD1. V lost 2 bases to trimming and J lost 9 bases; unmatched junction nucleotides: 7. Germline V gene sequence: CDR1 GTSNPN, CDR2 SVGIG (reference sequence). This CDR3 comprises 14 residues. CDR3 region: CAWSQTGPGSPLHF. The DNA for the CDR3 is TGTGCCTGGAGTCAGACAGGGCCCGGTTCACCCCTCCACTTT.

CDR3 in amino acids: CAGRILISTDTQYF. For the CDR3, the DNA is TGTGCCGGTCGCATCCTTATTAGCACAGATACGCAGTATTTT. The V and J genes are TRBV5-8 and TRBJ2-3, with no clear D. Trimming took off 10 bases at V and 0 bases at J, with 15 bases between the two ends. This CDR3 is built from 14 residues. The germline gives CDR1 SGHTS, CDR2 YDEGEE.

This rearrangement joins TRBV27 to TRBJ2-1, with 8 bases identical to TRBD2. V dropped 2 bases and J dropped 5; count of bases not matched to a gene: 5. Germline CDR1 reads MNHEY; CDR2 reads SMNVEV (reference sequence). The CDR3 totals 15 residues. The CDR3 nucleotides are TGTGCCAGCAGTTTAAACGGGAGGGCGAACAATGAGCAGTTCTTC. Translating it yields CASSLNGRANNEQFF.

This chain links TRBV28 with TRBJ1-1; maybe TRBD1 (6 bases). Looked up from germline, CDR1 is MDHEN and CDR2 is SYDVKM. The CDR3 consists of 14 residues. The germline V and J ends were trimmed by 2 bases and 4 bases, with 11 bases remaining between them. CDR3 loop: CASSLGDRTTEAFF. CDR3 nucleotides: TGTGCCAGCAGTTTAGGTGACAGGACCACTGAAGCTTTCTTT. Full variable domain (remainder filled in from reference TRBV28 and TRBJ1-1): DVKVTQSSRYLVKRTGEKVFLECVQDMDHENMFWYRQDPGLGLRLIYFSYDVKMKEKGDIPEGYSVSREKKERFSLILESASTNQTSMYLCASSLGDRTTEAFFGQGTRLTVV.

The CDR3: CSVGGLAADTQYF. The CDR3, as DNA: TGCAGCGTTGGGGGACTAGCAGCAGATACGCAGTATTTT. The chain recombines TRBV29-1 with TRBJ2-3; 9 positions agree with TRBD2. Germline V gives CDR1 SQVTM, CDR2 ANQGSEA. The CDR3 has 13 residues. Unmatched junction bases numbered 3, after V lost 4 bases and J lost 4 bases.

The sample holds one count of this clone. The chain is built from TRBV11-2 and TRBJ2-1, with D perhaps matching TRBD2 (6 bases). The germline gives CDR1 SGHAT, CDR2 FQNNGV. The CDR3 is 15 amino acids. V was pared by 4 bases and J by 7 bases, with 17 bases between. The CDR3 DNA is TGTGCCAGCAGCTACCCCCCGGGAGAGGCGAATGAGCAGTTCTTC. Encoded protein: CASSYPPGEANEQFF. Filled out from reference TRBV11-2 and TRBJ2-1, the complete variable domain reads EAGVAQSPRYKIIEKRQSVAFWCNPISGHATLYWYQQILGQGPKLLIQFQNNGVVDDSQLPKDRFSAERLKGVDSTLKIQPAKLEDSAVYLCASSYPPGEANEQFFGPGTRLTVL.

The chain employs TRBV6-1 and TRBJ2-3, with a tentative D call TRBD1 (6 bases). V was shortened by 6 bases and J by 3 bases, with 10 bases between the two germline ends. Germline lookup yields CDR1 MNHNS and CDR2 SASEGT. The CDR3 is 13 residues long. The CDR3 DNA reads as TGTGCCAGCAGCGAAACAGGGACAGATACGCAGTATTTT. The encoded protein is CASSETGTDTQYF.

V gene TRBV11-2 combines with J gene TRBJ1-5; D gene ambiguous. Per the germline V gene, CDR1 is SGHAT and CDR2 is FQNNGV. The length of the CDR3 is 13 residues. V dropped 0 bases and J dropped 4 bases, with 4 bases sitting between them. This CDR3 is CASSLEVNQPQHF. CDR3 nucleotides: TGTGCCAGCAGCTTAGAGGTGAATCAGCCCCAGCATTTT.

The rearrangement links TRBV5-1 to TRBJ2-5; 7 bases are a match to TRBD2. The CDR3 consists of 17 residues. The V gene's germline CDR1 is SGHRS and CDR2 YFSETQ. Trimming took 2 bases from V and 2 from J; bases not matched to a gene: 12. CDR3: CASSFPMTGGKQETQYF. In DNA form, the CDR3 reads TGCGCCAGCAGCTTCCCAATGACGGGAGGCAAACAAGAGACCCAGTACTTC.

The chain is built from TRBV5-1 and TRBJ1-1, with D possibly being TRBD1 (5 bases). This CDR3 region has 14 residues. With 3 bases removed from V and 4 bases from J, the gap between germline ends came to 13 bases. Germline loops: CDR1 SGHRS, CDR2 YFSETQ. The CDR3 DNA follows: TGCGCCAGCAGCTATCTGGTGGGGGGCACTGAAGCTTTCTTT. It is translated as CASSYLVGGTEAFF. Complete variable domain (other parts from reference TRBV5-1 and TRBJ1-1): KAGVTQTPRYLIKTRGQQVTLSCSPISGHRSVSWYQQTPGQGLQFLFEYFSETQRNKGNFPGRFSGRQFSNSRSEMNVSTLELGDSALYLCASSYLVGGTEAFFGQGTRLTVV.

The chain recombines TRBV28 with TRBJ2-7; 10 bases map to TRBD2. Germline loops: CDR1 MDHEN, CDR2 SYDVKM. The CDR3 loop spans 15 amino acids. Trimming took 5 bases from V and 6 from J; bases not matched to a gene: 10. CDR3: CASSAGTSVIGEQYF. The CDR3 nucleotides read TGTGCCAGCAGTGCCGGGACTAGCGTGATCGGCGAGCAGTACTTC. The full variable domain, its missing parts supplied by reference TRBV28 and TRBJ2-7, is DVKVTQSSRYLVKRTGEKVFLECVQDMDHENMFWYRQDPGLGLRLIYFSYDVKMKEKGDIPEGYSVSREKKERFSLILESASTNQTSMYLCASSAGTSVIGEQYFGPGTRLTVT.

The rearrangement links TRBV27 to TRBJ2-3; 7 bases line up with TRBD2. J was trimmed by 4 bases and V by 7 bases; bases with no gene match: 11. Per the germline V gene, CDR1 is MNHEY and CDR2 is SMNVEV (reference sequence). This CDR3 is 15 amino acids long. CDR3 DNA sequence: TGTGCCAGCAACCCTTACAGCGGGGCCCCAGATACGCAGTATTTT. Protein product: CASNPYSGAPDTQYF.

The chain links TRBV4-3 to TRBJ2-3, with unresolved D. Germline V lookup: CDR1 LGHNA, CDR2 YSLEER. V lost 4 bases and J 2 bases, leaving 10 bases between the germline ends. The CDR3 runs 14 residues. CDR3: CASSPGFPTDTQYF. As DNA, the CDR3 is TGCGCCAGCAGCCCAGGCTTCCCCACAGATACGCAGTATTTT.

This chain connects TRBV7-8 to TRBJ1-2; maybe TRBD1 (5 bases). CDR3 length: 14 amino acids. Deletions cut 3 bases from V and 8 bases from J, with 16 bases between. Germline V lookup: CDR1 SGHVS, CDR2 FQNEAQ. The CDR3 region is CASSFTQAGGGYTF. The DNA for the CDR3 is TGTGCCAGCAGCTTTACACAGGCGGGCGGGGGCTACACCTTC.